A selection of T cell receptor beta chains follows, all from one sample in a study of T cell responses to AZD1222 COVID-19 vaccine. Profiled with immunoSEQ multiplex PCR; TCRdb holds only in-frame clones, not every one. This sample has 200,000 or so clones, with almost 95% found just once. Here the sequenced sample was peripheral blood, taken on day 0 of AZD1222 vaccination. These receptor sequences come from an adult in good health. The CDR3 runs from the conserved cysteine through the conserved F or W. The D gene is left open where the match is weak. Expanded clones are given a class, and other clones once, few, many or no size at all.

abundance: -; d_gene: TRBD2; v_gene: TRBV19; j_gene: TRBJ2-3; CDR3nt: TGTGCCAGTAGTGGTGTACTAGCGGGAGGGGTCAGGAGCACAGATACGCAGTATTTT; CDR3aa: CASSGVLAGGVRSTDTQYF
abundance: -; d_gene: -; v_gene: TRBV27; j_gene: TRBJ2-7; CDR3nt: TGTGCCAGCAGTTTTAAGCCGACCGACAGGTCAATCTACGAGCAGTACTTC; CDR3aa: CASSFKPTDRSIYEQYF
abundance: -; d_gene: TRBD1; v_gene: TRBV27; j_gene: TRBJ1-2; CDR3nt: TGTGCCAGCAGTCTACGCCCGGACAGGAACTATGGCTACACCTTC; CDR3aa: CASSLRPDRNYGYTF
abundance: -; d_gene: TRBD1; v_gene: TRBV28; j_gene: TRBJ1-2; CDR3nt: TGTGCCAGCAGTTTGCAGGGGGCTTTAAGGGGTGGCTACACCTTC; CDR3aa: CASSLQGALRGGYTF
abundance: -; d_gene: TRBD1; v_gene: TRBV29-1; j_gene: TRBJ1-4; CDR3nt: TGCAGCGGCCGGGACAGGGATGGGGAAAAACTGTTTTTT; CDR3aa: CSGRDRDGEKLFF
abundance: -; d_gene: -; v_gene: TRBV28; j_gene: TRBJ1-5; CDR3nt: TGTGCCAGCAGTTCACACAAAACGGGTAGAAGCAATCAGCCCCAGCATTTT; CDR3aa: CASSSHKTGRSNQPQHF
abundance: -; d_gene: -; v_gene: TRBV29-1; j_gene: TRBJ2-1; CDR3nt: TGCAGCGTCCAGGGACAATTCCCCTACAATGAGCAGTTCTTC; CDR3aa: CSVQGQFPYNEQFF
abundance: once; d_gene: -; v_gene: TRBV5-8; j_gene: TRBJ2-7; CDR3nt: TGTGCCAGCAGCTCACCGGACGCTCACCTCTACGAGCAGTACTTC; CDR3aa: CASSSPDAHLYEQYF
abundance: -; d_gene: -; v_gene: TRBV25-1; j_gene: TRBJ1-6; CDR3nt: TGTGCCAGCACGCTGAATCAGAATTCACCCCTCCACTTT; CDR3aa: CASTLNQNSPLHF
abundance: -; d_gene: -; v_gene: TRBV30; j_gene: TRBJ1-1; CDR3nt: TGTGCCTGGGGCAGGGTAGGGTCTGAAGCTTTCTTT; CDR3aa: CAWGRVGSEAFF
abundance: -; d_gene: -; v_gene: TRBV7-6; j_gene: TRBJ2-2; CDR3nt: TGTGCCAGCAGCTTAGGCGGGGGCGCCACCGGGGAGCTGTTTTTT; CDR3aa: CASSLGGGATGELFF
abundance: -; d_gene: -; v_gene: TRBV12-3/TRBV12-4; j_gene: TRBJ1-1; CDR3nt: TGTGCCAGCAGTTTGAATCTGGTTGAAGCTTTCTTT; CDR3aa: CASSLNLVEAFF
abundance: -; d_gene: -; v_gene: TRBV2; j_gene: TRBJ2-7; CDR3nt: TGTGCCAGCGCACGGAGGGACGGGGGTTCCTACGAGCAGTACTTC; CDR3aa: CASARRDGGSYEQYF
abundance: -; d_gene: -; v_gene: TRBV7-8; j_gene: TRBJ1-4; CDR3nt: TGTGCCAGCAGCTTAGATCGGCTTCGGGGAGATAATGAAAAACTGTTTTTT; CDR3aa: CASSLDRLRGDNEKLFF
abundance: -; d_gene: TRBD2; v_gene: TRBV28; j_gene: TRBJ2-5; CDR3nt: TGTGCCAGCAGTTTACTAGCGGGAGGGCAAGAGACCCAGTACTTC; CDR3aa: CASSLLAGGQETQYF
abundance: -; d_gene: -; v_gene: TRBV3-1/TRBV3-2; j_gene: TRBJ1-3; CDR3nt: TGTGCCAGCAGCGCCGGGATTCTCCTGTCTGGAAACACCATATATTTT; CDR3aa: CASSAGILLSGNTIYF
abundance: once; d_gene: -; v_gene: TRBV11-3; j_gene: TRBJ2-1; CDR3nt: TGTGCCAGCAGTCCCGACTCGTATCGCAATGAGCAGTTCTTC; CDR3aa: CASSPDSYRNEQFF
abundance: -; d_gene: -; v_gene: TRBV6-8; j_gene: TRBJ2-7; CDR3nt: TGTGCCAGCAGCCCCTCCCCGGGGACCTACGAGCAGTACTTC; CDR3aa: CASSPSPGTYEQYF
abundance: -; d_gene: -; v_gene: TRBV3-1/TRBV3-2; j_gene: TRBJ2-2; CDR3nt: TGTGCCAGCACCGTGACAGGTGGCACCGGGGAGCTGTTTTTT; CDR3aa: CASTVTGGTGELFF
abundance: -; d_gene: -; v_gene: TRBV3-1/TRBV3-2; j_gene: TRBJ1-1; CDR3nt: TGTGCCAGCAGCCCCCTCGAGAGGGCTAACACTGAAGCTTTCTTT; CDR3aa: CASSPLERANTEAFF
abundance: -; d_gene: -; v_gene: TRBV5-1; j_gene: TRBJ2-3; CDR3nt: TGCGCCAGCAGCTCGGAACACCCCGGCACAGATACGCAGTATTTT; CDR3aa: CASSSEHPGTDTQYF
abundance: -; d_gene: TRBD1; v_gene: TRBV7-9; j_gene: TRBJ1-1; CDR3nt: TGTGCCAGCAGCCCCAGACAGGGGGCGAGTTTTCGTGAAGCTTTCTTT; CDR3aa: CASSPRQGASFREAFF
abundance: -; d_gene: -; v_gene: TRBV28; j_gene: TRBJ2-7; CDR3nt: TGTGCCAGCACACCCGATAGTTACGAGCAGTACTTC; CDR3aa: CASTPDSYEQYF
abundance: -; d_gene: -; v_gene: TRBV5-5; j_gene: TRBJ2-4; CDR3nt: TGTGCCAGCAGCTATCCAGGGGTTGGGATTCAGTACTTC; CDR3aa: CASSYPGVGIQYF
abundance: -; d_gene: -; v_gene: TRBV7-8; j_gene: TRBJ1-2; CDR3nt: TGTGCCAGCACCATTAAGGGGGTCGACCTGGTATATGGCTACACCTTC; CDR3aa: CASTIKGVDLVYGYTF
abundance: -; d_gene: TRBD1; v_gene: TRBV9; j_gene: TRBJ2-3; CDR3nt: TGTGCCAGCAGCCCGTGGACAGGAGACACAGATACGCAGTATTTT; CDR3aa: CASSPWTGDTDTQYF
abundance: -; d_gene: -; v_gene: TRBV5-4; j_gene: TRBJ2-7; CDR3nt: TGTGCCAGCAGCTTGGTAGGAGGGGGCATCGACGAGCAGTACTTC; CDR3aa: CASSLVGGGIDEQYF
abundance: -; d_gene: TRBD1; v_gene: TRBV18; j_gene: TRBJ1-2; CDR3nt: TGTGCCAGCTCACCACTCTCCGGGACAGGGGGTAACTATGGCTACACCTTC; CDR3aa: CASSPLSGTGGNYGYTF
abundance: -; d_gene: -; v_gene: TRBV28; j_gene: TRBJ1-1; CDR3nt: TGTGCCAGCAGCCAGGACAGACGGAACACTGAAGCTTTCTTT; CDR3aa: CASSQDRRNTEAFF
abundance: few; d_gene: -; v_gene: TRBV30; j_gene: TRBJ1-2; CDR3nt: TGTGCCTGGAGTGGTTACAGGGACCAATTTAACTATGGCTACACCTTC; CDR3aa: CAWSGYRDQFNYGYTF
abundance: once; d_gene: -; v_gene: TRBV12-3/TRBV12-4; j_gene: TRBJ2-1; CDR3nt: TGTGCCAGCAGTTTCACTGGGGAGCAGTTCTTC; CDR3aa: CASSFTGEQFF
abundance: -; d_gene: -; v_gene: TRBV11-2; j_gene: TRBJ1-2; CDR3nt: TGTGCCAGCAGCTTAGATCTGTCCCCGGGGCAGGGCTATGGCTACACCTTC; CDR3aa: CASSLDLSPGQGYGYTF
abundance: once; d_gene: TRBD1; v_gene: TRBV4-3; j_gene: TRBJ1-6; CDR3nt: TGCGCCAGCAGCCAACGCGGACAGGGCGTAGTACCCCTCCACTTT; CDR3aa: CASSQRGQGVVPLHF
abundance: -; d_gene: -; v_gene: TRBV28; j_gene: TRBJ1-6; CDR3nt: TGTGCCAGCAGTTCCCCCGGGGGCAGCCGAAATTCACCCCTCCACTTT; CDR3aa: CASSSPGGSRNSPLHF
abundance: once; d_gene: -; v_gene: TRBV29-1; j_gene: TRBJ1-1; CDR3nt: TGCAGCGCCAAGGACCAGGCGGCTTTCTTT; CDR3aa: CSAKDQAAFF
abundance: -; d_gene: -; v_gene: TRBV13; j_gene: TRBJ2-5; CDR3nt: TGTGCCAGCAGCTTGGGCAGGGGCTGGACCCAAGAGACCCAGTACTTC; CDR3aa: CASSLGRGWTQETQYF
abundance: -; d_gene: TRBD1; v_gene: TRBV7-2; j_gene: TRBJ2-1; CDR3nt: TGTGCCAGCAGCTCCAACAGGGGCCCCATCAATGAGCAGTTCTTC; CDR3aa: CASSSNRGPINEQFF
abundance: -; d_gene: TRBD1; v_gene: TRBV28; j_gene: TRBJ1-2; CDR3nt: TGTGCCAGCAGTCAGGGGACAGGGATCCTTCATGGCTACACCTTC; CDR3aa: CASSQGTGILHGYTF
abundance: -; d_gene: TRBD2; v_gene: TRBV6-5; j_gene: TRBJ2-1; CDR3nt: TGTGCCAGCAGTTATCGGCGGACTAGTGTTTACAATGAGCAGTTCTTC; CDR3aa: CASSYRRTSVYNEQFF
abundance: -; d_gene: -; v_gene: TRBV9; j_gene: TRBJ1-1; CDR3nt: TGTGCCAGCAGCAAGGTGCTGGGAGGGACTGAAGCTTTCTTT; CDR3aa: CASSKVLGGTEAFF
abundance: -; d_gene: -; v_gene: TRBV11-2; j_gene: TRBJ1-1; CDR3nt: TGTGCCAGCAGCTTAGAGGTGGGGGGGAACACTGAAGCTTTCTTT; CDR3aa: CASSLEVGGNTEAFF
abundance: -; d_gene: -; v_gene: TRBV4-3; j_gene: TRBJ1-6; CDR3nt: TGCGCCAGCAGCCAAGAACTAGCTTCAGTGATTAATTCACCCCTCCACTTT; CDR3aa: CASSQELASVINSPLHF
abundance: once; d_gene: -; v_gene: TRBV5-1; j_gene: TRBJ1-1; CDR3nt: TGCGCCAGCAGCATCTCAACGAACACTGAAGCTTTCTTT; CDR3aa: CASSISTNTEAFF
abundance: -; d_gene: -; v_gene: TRBV7-9; j_gene: TRBJ1-2; CDR3nt: TGTGCCAGCAGCCCGTTCGCCTATGGCTACACCTTC; CDR3aa: CASSPFAYGYTF
abundance: -; d_gene: TRBD1; v_gene: TRBV4-1; j_gene: TRBJ1-2; CDR3nt: TGCGCCAGCAGCCTAACGTCAGGGGGCTACTATGGCTACACCTTC; CDR3aa: CASSLTSGGYYGYTF
abundance: -; d_gene: -; v_gene: TRBV18; j_gene: TRBJ1-2; CDR3nt: TGTGCCAGCTCACCACAGCAGTTCGATTCCCTCAATGGCTACACCTTC; CDR3aa: CASSPQQFDSLNGYTF
abundance: -; d_gene: TRBD2; v_gene: TRBV28; j_gene: TRBJ2-2; CDR3nt: TGTGCCAGCAGTTATAGCGGGGAGAACACCGGGGAGCTGTTTTTT; CDR3aa: CASSYSGENTGELFF
abundance: -; d_gene: TRBD2; v_gene: TRBV7-2; j_gene: TRBJ2-7; CDR3nt: TGTGCCAGCAGCTTAGAAGGTGCTAGCGGGTCCTACGAGCAGTACTTC; CDR3aa: CASSLEGASGSYEQYF
abundance: once; d_gene: TRBD2; v_gene: TRBV18; j_gene: TRBJ2-3; CDR3nt: TGTGCCAGCTCACCAAAAGCGGGAGGCCCCACAGATACGCAGTATTTT; CDR3aa: CASSPKAGGPTDTQYF
abundance: -; d_gene: -; v_gene: TRBV7-3; j_gene: TRBJ1-1; CDR3nt: TGTGCCAGCAGCTCCGGGACCCAGAACACTGAAGCTTTCTTT; CDR3aa: CASSSGTQNTEAFF
abundance: -; d_gene: -; v_gene: TRBV7-8; j_gene: TRBJ2-7; CDR3nt: TGTGCCAGCAGCCCGATCAATGATGACGAGCAGTACTTC; CDR3aa: CASSPINDDEQYF
abundance: -; d_gene: -; v_gene: TRBV6-1; j_gene: TRBJ1-5; CDR3nt: TGTGCCAGCAGTGAAGCGCTTCCAGGGACGGGCCAGCCCCAGCATTTT; CDR3aa: CASSEALPGTGQPQHF
abundance: -; d_gene: -; v_gene: TRBV14; j_gene: TRBJ1-1; CDR3nt: TGTGCCAGCAGTCTCGTGGGGGGGCGTGTCGGGAACACTGAAGCTTTCTTT; CDR3aa: CASSLVGGRVGNTEAFF
abundance: -; d_gene: -; v_gene: TRBV3-1/TRBV3-2; j_gene: TRBJ2-7; CDR3nt: TGTGCCAGCAGCCAGACGTTCGAGCAGTACTTC; CDR3aa: CASSQTFEQYF
abundance: -; d_gene: -; v_gene: TRBV7-3; j_gene: TRBJ1-3; CDR3nt: TGTGCCAGCAGCTCCCTGCAACGGGACACCATATATTTT; CDR3aa: CASSSLQRDTIYF
abundance: -; d_gene: -; v_gene: TRBV7-2; j_gene: TRBJ2-7; CDR3nt: TGTGCCAGCAGCTTGACCCTCGGGTACGACGAGCAGTACTTC; CDR3aa: CASSLTLGYDEQYF
abundance: -; d_gene: TRBD1; v_gene: TRBV7-9; j_gene: TRBJ2-7; CDR3nt: TGTGCCAGCAGCTCTTCAGGGGGCACCCTCTACGAGCAGTACTTC; CDR3aa: CASSSSGGTLYEQYF
abundance: -; d_gene: TRBD1; v_gene: TRBV19; j_gene: TRBJ1-3; CDR3nt: TGTGCCAGTAGTACCCGTCTTCCGGGACAGGGCTTGGGAGAGCGGTACACCATATATTTT; CDR3aa: CASSTRLPGQGLGERYTIYF
abundance: -; d_gene: -; v_gene: TRBV6-5; j_gene: TRBJ1-6; CDR3nt: TGTGCCAGCAGTACACGGAATTCACCCCTCCACTTT; CDR3aa: CASSTRNSPLHF